This T cell receptor beta chain was found in a study of cytomegalovirus exposure and HLA in healthy donors. Whole-study results and caveats: A highly shared variant cluster was judged a likely technical artifact.

The V end lost 2 bases, the J end lost 15 bases, and 17 bases lay between the germline ends. Germline CDR1 is SGHTA and CDR2 is FQGNSA. This CDR3 is 13 amino acids long. The count of this clone is one. Its antigen is not known. The PCR was carried out with 60 Vbeta primers and 13 Jbeta primers. Profiling relied on immunoSEQ multiplex PCR, and the TCRdb table lists in-frame clones only, not all of them. Seen here are 160,000 or so clones, roughly four fifths observed once, and the top ten hold around 0.52%. The V and J genes are TRBV7-2 and TRBJ2-4; a possible D gene is TRBD1 (8 bases). The sequenced sample was PBMCs. This TCR came from a woman aged 45-65 years in good health and CMV-seronegative. The DNA for the CDR3 is TGTGCCAGCAGCTTATACACAGGGGGGGGTCCGTACTTC. The encoded protein is CASSLYTGGGPYF.